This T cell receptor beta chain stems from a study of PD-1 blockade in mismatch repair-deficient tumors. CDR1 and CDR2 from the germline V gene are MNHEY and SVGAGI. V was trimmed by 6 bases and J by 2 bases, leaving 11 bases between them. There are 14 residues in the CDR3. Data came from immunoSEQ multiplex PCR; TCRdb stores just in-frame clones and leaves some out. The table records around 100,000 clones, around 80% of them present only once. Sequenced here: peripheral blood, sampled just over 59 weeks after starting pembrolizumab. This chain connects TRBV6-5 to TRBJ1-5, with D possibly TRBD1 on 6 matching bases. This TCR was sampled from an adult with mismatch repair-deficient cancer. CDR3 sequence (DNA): TGTGCCAGCAGACGGGGGGCGGGCAATCAGCCCCAGCATTTT. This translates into CASRRGAGNQPQHF.